The T cell receptor (beta chain) under discussion was sequenced for a study of CD4+ T cells in melanoma. Regarding the study as a whole: Neoantigen-specific CD4+ T cells in melanoma reportedly had diverse differentiation states. A reported correlation linked neoantigen-specific CD4+ T cells to CD8+, macrophage and B cell function.

Clones were sequenced by immunoSEQ multiplex PCR, and TCRdb holds only the in-frame ones, with some missing. The table includes 7,300 or so clones, around half detected once. With respect to this clone: The antigen is unknown.

The CDR3 spans 14 residues. V dropped 8 bases and J dropped 4 bases, with 18 bases sitting between them. Germline V gene sequence: CDR1 SGHVS, CDR2 FQNEAQ. The specimen was cells from a culture (not recorded whether cultured in vitro). The TCR originated in a human donor with melanoma. V gene TRBV7-8 combines with J gene TRBJ2-7; no reliable D call. The CDR3 loop reads CASSTRFGLYEQYF. The CDR3, as DNA: TGTGCCAGCTCAACCAGGTTCGGGCTTTACGAGCAGTACTTC.